A single sample gave rise to the 28 T cell receptor beta chains below, sequenced in a study of patients and donors after allogeneic stem cell transplantation. Each CDR3 protein gets one entry after TCRdb re-called the RT-PCR reads with MiXCR. Here the sample spans about a million distinct CDR3 sequences, approximately 18% being singletons. The sample consisted of blood, either unsorted or a sorted T cell fraction (not recorded which). The receptors here all came from a human donor who was either an allogeneic HSCT recipient or a stem cell or donor lymphocyte infusion donor (not recorded which). It is not recorded whose cells these are; they may come from a transplant donor.

The V and J genes are TRBV20-1 and TRBJ1-1, with no clear D. Trimming removed 2 bases from V and 4 bases from J, with 11 bases in between. The germline V gene encodes CDR1 DFQATT and CDR2 SNEGSKA (reference sequence). The CDR3 contains 13 residues. Here the CDR3 DNA reads TGCAGTGCTAGATTACCCGCGGCCACTGAAGCTTTCTTT. It translates to CSARLPAATEAFF.

This clonotype has at least ten counts. In DNA, the CDR3 is TGTGCCAGCAGTTATGGTAATTCACCCCTCCACTTT. Its translation is CASSYGNSPLHF. V usage is TRBV6-5 and J usage is TRBJ1-6; D is unresolved. V lost 3 bases and J 6 bases, leaving 3 bases between the germline ends. Germline-derived CDR1 and CDR2 are MNHEY and SVGAGI. This CDR3 spans 12 amino acids.

The V call is TRBV20-1, the J call TRBJ1-1; no clear D gene. Germline CDR1 DFQATT, CDR2 SNEGSKA (reference sequence). V was clipped by 3 bases and J by 1 base, with 6 bases between them. The CDR3 extends over 12 amino acids. The CDR3 nucleotides read TGCAGTGCTAGTTTGTCGAACACTGAAGCTTTCTTT. Translation gives CSASLSNTEAFF.

This chain connects TRBV7-9 to TRBJ1-4, with TRBD1 matching over 8 bases. Germline V gene data show CDR1 as SEHNR and CDR2 as FQNEAQ (reference sequence). Trimming cost V 2 bases and J 8 bases; bases outside gene matches: 10. The CDR3 sequence is 16 residues long. This CDR3 is CASSLLLTGALEKLFF. The CDR3 bases are TGTGCCAGCAGCTTACTGTTGACAGGGGCCCTGGAAAAACTGTTTTTT.

The chain joins TRBV24-1 to TRBJ1-3, with no clear D. Trimming took off 2 bases at V and 0 bases at J, with 10 bases between the two ends. The CDR3 has 16 amino acids. Germline-derived CDR1 and CDR2 are KGHDR and SFDVKD. CDR3 nucleotides: TGTGCCACCAGTGATTGGAAAAGGGACTCTGGAAACACCATATATTTT. Protein: CATSDWKRDSGNTIYF.

The rearrangement uses TRBV5-1 and TRBJ1-1; D is perhaps TRBD1 (6 bases). V gave up 6 bases and J gave up 4 bases, with 16 bases separating them. The germline gives CDR1 SGHRS, CDR2 YFSETQ. The CDR3 contains 14 residues. CDR3 amino acids: CASKGVTFSTEAFF. The CDR3 DNA reads as TGCGCCAGCAAGGGGGTCACCTTTAGCACTGAAGCTTTCTTT.

This sequence joins TRBV7-3 and TRBJ2-5, with D possibly being TRBD2 (5 bases). V lost 5 bases and J 1 base, leaving 11 bases between the germline ends. This CDR3 has 14 amino acids. The germline gives CDR1 SGHTA, CDR2 FQGTGA. The CDR3 is CASSIGLSQETQYF. The CDR3, as DNA: TGTGCCAGCAGCATTGGACTCTCCCAAGAGACCCAGTACTTC.

This clonotype was counted only a few times. The chain employs TRBV12-3 or TRBV12-4 and TRBJ1-4; 11 positions agree with TRBD1. CDR3 length: 15 amino acids. The V and J ends lost 4 bases and 9 bases, in that order; junction bases with no gene match: 7. DNA for the CDR3: TGTGCCAGCAGTTCGGACAGGGGGCGACGTAAAAAACTGTTTTTT. This gives the protein CASSSDRGRRKKLFF.

J is TRBJ2-1 and V is TRBV20-1; D gene uncertain. Between the trimmed V and J ends, which lost 6 bases and 4 bases, there was a span of 10 bases. The CDR3 is made up of 12 amino acids. Germline-derived CDR1 and CDR2 are DFQATT and SNEGSKA (reference sequence). CDR3 in amino acids: CSAGFSYNEQFF. The CDR3 coding sequence is TGCAGTGCAGGGTTTTCATACAATGAGCAGTTCTTC.

The chain links TRBV13 to TRBJ1-1; D not certain. The CDR3 is made up of 13 amino acids. The V and J ends lost 4 bases and 6 bases respectively, with 12 bases between them. Germline assignment: CDR1 PRHDT and CDR2 FYEKMQ (reference sequence). Here the CDR3 DNA reads TGTGCCAGCAGCTCCTACCAATCCCCTGAAGCTTTCTTT. This sequence encodes CASSSYQSPEAFF.

In its sample, this clonotype was seen a few times. The chain is built from TRBV20-1 and TRBJ2-3, with 11 bases identical to TRBD2. CDR3 length equals 14 residues. The germline V gene has CDR1 DFQATT and CDR2 SNEGSKA (reference sequence). With V trimmed by 6 bases and J by 6 bases, 8 bases remained unmatched. The DNA of the CDR3 is TGCAGTGCCGCCGGGACTAGCGGCATCGATACGCAGTATTTT. Translated: CSAAGTSGIDTQYF.

In this sample, this clonotype turned up many times. The chain carries TRBV29-1 and TRBJ2-3; 8 nucleotides agree with TRBD2. V shed 4 bases and J 1 base; nucleotides not matched to a gene: 10. The length of the CDR3 is 16 residues. CDR1 and CDR2 from the germline V gene are SQVTM and ANQGSEA. Here the CDR3 DNA reads TGCAGCGTTGGGGATATAGCGGGATGGCGCACAGATACGCAGTATTTT. This gives the protein CSVGDIAGWRTDTQYF.

The gene calls are TRBV20-1 and TRBJ1-5, with 7 bases fitting TRBD1. The length of the CDR3 is 13 residues. CDR1 is DFQATT and CDR2 is SNEGSKA in the germline V gene (reference sequence). The V and J ends lost 1 base and 13 bases, in that order; junction bases with no gene match: 10. Written as DNA, the CDR3 is TGCAGTGCTAGAGTAGCTCAGGGGGGACTACAGCATTTT. Translated: CSARVAQGGLQHF.

The chain recombines TRBV7-9 with TRBJ1-5, with TRBD1 matching over 9 bases. V was pared by 5 bases and J by 2 bases, with 7 bases of the junction left unmatched. The CDR3 contains 16 residues. Germline V gene sequence: CDR1 SEHNR, CDR2 FQNEAQ (reference sequence). CDR3 coding DNA: TGTGCCAGCAGCATGGGACAGGGTGGGGGCAATCAGCCCCAGCATTTT. It specifies CASSMGQGGGNQPQHF. The complete variable domain, with remaining parts taken from reference TRBV7-9 and TRBJ1-5, reads DTGVSQNPRHKITKRGQNVTFRCDPISEHNRLYWYRQTLGQGPEFLTYFQNEAQLEKSRLLSDRFSAERPKGSFSTLEIQRTEQGDSAMYLCASSMGQGGGNQPQHFGDGTRLSIL.

The genes are TRBV27 and TRBJ1-1, with a tentative D call TRBD1 (5 bases). Germline V gives CDR1 MNHEY, CDR2 SMNVEV (reference sequence). With 0 bases removed from V and 4 bases from J, the gap between germline ends came to 9 bases. This CDR3 is built from 14 residues. The CDR3 reads CASSLSRRGTEAFF. Here the CDR3 DNA reads TGTGCCAGCAGTTTATCGAGAAGGGGCACTGAAGCTTTCTTT.

The CDR3 nucleotides read TGTGCCACCAGCGGGACTAGCGGGCTACCAGATACGCAGTATTTT. It is translated as CATSGTSGLPDTQYF. J is TRBJ2-3 and V is TRBV24-1; TRBD2 matches at 12 bases. CDR1 and CDR2 (germline): KGHDR, SFDVKD. Trimming removed 7 bases from V and 4 bases from J; junction bases left unmatched: 5. The CDR3 contains 15 residues.

This clonotype was counted only a few times. The rearrangement uses TRBV5-8 and TRBJ2-2; 8 positions match TRBD1. J was trimmed by 0 bases and V by 4 bases; bases with no gene match: 5. There are 16 residues in the CDR3. CDR1 and CDR2 from the germline V gene are SGHTS and YDEGEE. The CDR3 sequence is CASSPTGDPNTGELFF. CDR3 in DNA: TGTGCCAGCAGCCCGACAGGGGACCCGAACACCGGGGAGCTGTTTTTT.

This clonotype was observed a handful of times. The chain employs TRBV27 and TRBJ1-1; tentatively, D is TRBD1 (5 bases). Germline CDR1 and CDR2: MNHEY and SMNVEV (reference sequence). V lost 3 bases and J 5 bases, leaving 16 bases between the germline ends. The CDR3 runs to 15 residues. In DNA form, the CDR3 reads TGTGCCAGCAGTTTTCCAGGGAGGAGCCCGACTGAAGCTTTCTTT. Translated: CASSFPGRSPTEAFF.

The chain carries TRBV29-1 and TRBJ1-4; D may be TRBD1 (5 bases). The CDR3 extends over 13 amino acids. V was cut by 2 bases and J by 8 bases, with 12 bases left in between. Germline-derived CDR1 and CDR2 are SQVTM and ANQGSEA. The CDR3 region has the DNA TGCAGCGTTGAATGGCAGGGAGTCGAAAAACTGTTTTTT. It encodes CSVEWQGVEKLFF.

This chain connects TRBV11-2 to TRBJ1-1; perhaps TRBD1 as D (6 bases). V was cut by 5 bases and J by 11 bases, with 15 bases left in between. Per the germline V gene, CDR1 is SGHAT and CDR2 is FQNNGV. This CDR3 region has 12 residues. The CDR3 spells CASSPRQVSAFF. CDR3 bases: TGTGCCAGCAGCCCACGACAGGTCTCGGCTTTCTTT.

This clonotype was detected only a few times. The chain has TRBV4-1 and TRBJ2-7, with D hard to call. The germline V gene has CDR1 MGHRA and CDR2 YSYEKL. This CDR3 is built from 14 residues. The ends were cut back, 0 bases at V and 4 bases at J, with 10 bases in the middle. CDR3 nucleotides: TGCGCCAGCAGCCAAGATGTAGGGTATTACGAGCAGTACTTC. The encoded protein is CASSQDVGYYEQYF.

V usage is TRBV24-1 and J usage is TRBJ1-6; 8 nucleotides align to TRBD1. V trimming: 4 bases; J trimming: 11 bases; junction bases outside the gene matches: 12. CDR1 and CDR2 (germline): KGHDR, SFDVKD. The CDR3 covers 16 residues. The CDR3, as DNA: TGTGCCACCAGTGACCCCAGACAGGGGAGCACGGCACCCCTCCACTTT. Residues: CATSDPRQGSTAPLHF.

This clonotype has more than one count but fewer than ten. This chain uses TRBV5-1 with TRBJ1-5, with a weak D call TRBD1 (5 bases). Germline V gene data show CDR1 as SGHRS and CDR2 as YFSETQ. V lost 4 bases and J lost 0, with 14 bases in between. The CDR3 contains 16 residues. CDR3 in amino acids: CASSLGRNNSNQPQHF. In nucleotides, the CDR3 is TGCGCCAGCAGCCTGGGACGGAATAATAGCAATCAGCCCCAGCATTTT.

This clonotype was detected many times. The genes are TRBV29-1 and TRBJ1-5, with D perhaps TRBD1 (6 bases). Trimming left V 7 bases short and J 3 bases short, with 10 bases between. CDR1 SQVTM and CDR2 ANQGSEA come from the germline V gene. The CDR3 sequence is 12 residues long. CDR3 bases: TGCAGCGGCGGACAGCACAATCAGCCCCAGCATTTT. It is translated as CSGGQHNQPQHF.

This clonotype came up a few times. The chain combines TRBV5-6 with TRBJ1-5; TRBD1 aligns across 8 bases. There are 17 residues in the CDR3. Germline V lookup: CDR1 SGHDT, CDR2 YYEEEE. With V trimmed by 0 bases and J by 0 bases, 5 bases remained unmatched. CDR3 DNA: TGTGCCAGCAGCTTGGGTGCGGACAGGGATAGCAATCAGCCCCAGCATTTT. Translating gives CASSLGADRDSNQPQHF.

This clonotype was picked up a small number of times. The chain uses TRBV2 and TRBJ2-1; 8 nucleotides line up with TRBD2. The CDR3 contains 14 residues. V was pared by 6 bases and J by 5 bases, with 6 bases of the junction left unmatched. The germline V gene has CDR1 SNHLY and CDR2 FYNNEI. CDR3 coding DNA: TGTGCCAGCAGACTAACTAGCGGACACAATGAGCAGTTCTTC. Translation gives CASRLTSGHNEQFF.

This clonotype was seen a handful of times. The V gene is TRBV27, the J gene TRBJ1-1; 9 nucleotides line up with TRBD1. The CDR3 is made up of 13 amino acids. With 5 bases clipped from V and 10 bases from J, the junction kept 8 bases outside the gene matches. Germline V gene lookup returns CDR1 MNHEY and CDR2 SMNVEV (reference sequence). The CDR3 protein is CASSEQGAGRAFF. Here the CDR3 DNA reads TGTGCCAGCAGTGAACAGGGGGCGGGTCGAGCTTTCTTT.

In this sample, this clonotype turned up a few times. This sequence joins TRBV3-1 and TRBJ2-7; a possible D gene is TRBD2 (5 bases). In germline, CDR1 is LGHDT, CDR2 YNNKEL (reference sequence). Trimming took off 1 base at V and 0 bases at J, with 13 bases between the two ends. The CDR3 length is 16 residues. CDR3 residues: CASSQGGRPLSYEQYF. CDR3 bases: TGTGCCAGCAGCCAAGGAGGGAGACCCCTCTCCTACGAGCAGTACTTC.